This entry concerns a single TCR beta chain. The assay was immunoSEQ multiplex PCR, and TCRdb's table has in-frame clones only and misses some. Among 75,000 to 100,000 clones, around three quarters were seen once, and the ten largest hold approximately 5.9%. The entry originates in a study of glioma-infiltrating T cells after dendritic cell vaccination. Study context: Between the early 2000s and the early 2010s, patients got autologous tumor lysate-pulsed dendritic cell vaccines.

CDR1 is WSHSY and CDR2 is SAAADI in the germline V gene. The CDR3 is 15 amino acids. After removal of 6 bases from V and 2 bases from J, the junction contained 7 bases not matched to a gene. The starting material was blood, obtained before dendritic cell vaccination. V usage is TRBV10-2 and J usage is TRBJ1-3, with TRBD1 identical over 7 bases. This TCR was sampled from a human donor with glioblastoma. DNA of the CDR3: TGCGCCAGCAGCCGGGACAGTGGAACTGGAAACACCATATATTTT. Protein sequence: CASSRDSGTGNTIYF.